The rows below give T cell receptor beta chains drawn from one sample of a study of shared clonotypes between healthy human individuals. Measured with immunoSEQ multiplex PCR; TCRdb has only the in-frame clones, and not every one. The sample includes 2.3 million or so clones, 93% of them seen just once. Specimen: naive CD4+ T cells from PBMCs. These TCRs come from a man aged 18 to 35 in good health. Some clones in this sample may be carry-over from other donors' samples. The CDR3 runs from the conserved cysteine through the conserved F or W. The order of the fields is J gene, clone size, D gene, V gene, CDR3 protein, CDR3 DNA. D genes are given only for firm matches. A row's size may be missing; if present it is once, few, many or a size class.

j_gene: TRBJ2-6
abundance: NA
d_gene: NA
v_gene: TRBV5-1
CDR3aa: CASSLQWGGTSGANVLTF
CDR3nt: TGCGCCAGCAGCTTGCAATGGGGCGGAACCTCTGGGGCCAACGTCCTGACTTTC

j_gene: TRBJ1-1
abundance: NA
d_gene: NA
v_gene: TRBV29-1
CDR3aa: CSVEVGQMNTEAFF
CDR3nt: TGCAGCGTTGAAGTTGGTCAGATGAACACTGAAGCTTTCTTT

j_gene: TRBJ2-7
abundance: NA
d_gene: NA
v_gene: TRBV10-1
CDR3aa: CASSPSGTFYEQYF
CDR3nt: TGCGCCAGCAGTCCCTCCGGGACGTTCTACGAGCAGTACTTC

j_gene: TRBJ2-2
abundance: NA
d_gene: TRBD2
v_gene: TRBV28
CDR3aa: CASSLTSGNTGELFF
CDR3nt: TGTGCCAGCAGTTTGACTAGCGGTAACACCGGGGAGCTGTTTTTT

j_gene: TRBJ1-1
abundance: NA
d_gene: TRBD1
v_gene: TRBV6-6
CDR3aa: CASRSDRATEAFF
CDR3nt: TGTGCCAGCAGAAGCGACAGGGCCACTGAAGCTTTCTTT

j_gene: TRBJ1-3
abundance: NA
d_gene: TRBD1
v_gene: TRBV5-1
CDR3aa: CASSSGQGGGNTIYF
CDR3nt: TGCGCCAGCAGCTCTGGACAGGGTGGTGGAAACACCATATATTTT

j_gene: TRBJ2-2
abundance: NA
d_gene: NA
v_gene: TRBV5-3
CDR3aa: CARNSERGTGELFF
CDR3nt: TGTGCCAGAAACTCCGAGAGAGGGACCGGGGAGCTGTTTTTT

j_gene: TRBJ2-7
abundance: NA
d_gene: NA
v_gene: TRBV28
CDR3aa: CASSSLGIRGIGSYEQYF
CDR3nt: TGTGCCAGCAGTTCCCTCGGGATAAGGGGGATAGGGTCCTACGAGCAGTACTTC

j_gene: TRBJ2-5
abundance: NA
d_gene: NA
v_gene: TRBV19
CDR3aa: CASSIGLLGGTQYF
CDR3nt: TGTGCCAGTAGTATCGGGCTACTTGGGGGGACCCAGTACTTC

j_gene: TRBJ2-7
abundance: NA
d_gene: NA
v_gene: TRBV18
CDR3aa: CASSPILTGNYEQYF
CDR3nt: TGTGCCAGCTCACCAATACTAACAGGGAACTACGAGCAGTACTTC

j_gene: TRBJ1-4
abundance: NA
d_gene: NA
v_gene: TRBV5-1
CDR3aa: CASSRDRFNEKLFF
CDR3nt: TGCGCCAGCAGCCGAGACAGGTTTAATGAAAAACTGTTTTTT

j_gene: TRBJ2-1
abundance: once
d_gene: NA
v_gene: TRBV28
CDR3aa: CASNNREARSSYNEQFF
CDR3nt: TGTGCCAGCAATAACAGGGAAGCCCGGTCATCCTACAATGAGCAGTTCTTC

j_gene: TRBJ2-5
abundance: NA
d_gene: TRBD1
v_gene: TRBV7-2
CDR3aa: CASSYRRDSRHF
CDR3nt: TGTGCCAGCAGTTACCGCCGGGACAGCCGCCACTTC

j_gene: TRBJ1-2
abundance: NA
d_gene: NA
v_gene: TRBV18
CDR3aa: CASSQNGAVANYGYTF
CDR3nt: TGTGCCAGCTCCCAAAACGGGGCGGTTGCTAACTATGGCTACACCTTC

j_gene: TRBJ2-1
abundance: NA
d_gene: NA
v_gene: TRBV5-1
CDR3aa: CASSLVLSGEQFF
CDR3nt: TGCGCCAGCAGCTTGGTGTTGTCCGGCGAGCAGTTCTTC

j_gene: TRBJ2-2
abundance: NA
d_gene: NA
v_gene: TRBV5-1
CDR3aa: CASSLSGGTGELFF
CDR3nt: TGCGCCAGCAGCTTGTCCGGCGGTACCGGGGAGCTGTTTTTT

j_gene: TRBJ1-2
abundance: NA
d_gene: NA
v_gene: TRBV7-8
CDR3aa: CASSPPGRSTRAYGYTF
CDR3nt: TGTGCCAGCAGTCCCCCTGGGCGGAGCACCCGGGCCTATGGCTACACCTTC

j_gene: TRBJ2-4
abundance: NA
d_gene: TRBD2
v_gene: TRBV28
CDR3aa: CASSFQGLAGVNLQYF
CDR3nt: TGTGCCAGCAGTTTTCAGGGTCTAGCGGGAGTAAACCTTCAGTACTTC

j_gene: TRBJ1-1
abundance: NA
d_gene: NA
v_gene: TRBV7-9
CDR3aa: CASSSRAPIRF
CDR3nt: TGTGCCAGCAGCTCCCGGGCCCCCATACGCTTT

j_gene: TRBJ2-5
abundance: NA
d_gene: TRBD2
v_gene: TRBV18
CDR3aa: CASSSTSGQETQYF
CDR3nt: TGTGCCAGCTCATCAACTAGCGGGCAAGAGACCCAGTACTTC

j_gene: TRBJ1-1
abundance: NA
d_gene: NA
v_gene: TRBV20-1
CDR3aa: CSGQLSTEAFF
CDR3nt: TGCAGTGGCCAGCTGAGCACTGAAGCTTTCTTT

j_gene: TRBJ2-3
abundance: NA
d_gene: TRBD2
v_gene: TRBV28
CDR3aa: CASRPGLAGSDTQYF
CDR3nt: TGTGCCAGCAGGCCGGGACTAGCGGGATCGGATACGCAGTATTTT

j_gene: TRBJ2-7
abundance: once
d_gene: TRBD2
v_gene: TRBV5-5
CDR3aa: CASRSGTRTSGREGKYF
CDR3nt: TGTGCCAGCAGGTCCGGGACACGGACTAGCGGGAGGGAGGGGAAGTACTTC

j_gene: TRBJ2-5
abundance: NA
d_gene: TRBD2
v_gene: TRBV27
CDR3aa: CASRGLAGKETQYF
CDR3nt: TGTGCCAGCAGAGGACTAGCGGGGAAAGAGACCCAGTACTTC

j_gene: TRBJ2-2
abundance: NA
d_gene: NA
v_gene: TRBV30
CDR3aa: CAWRRRGNTGELFF
CDR3nt: TGTGCCTGGAGAAGGCGGGGGAACACCGGGGAGCTGTTTTTT

j_gene: TRBJ2-3
abundance: NA
d_gene: TRBD2
v_gene: TRBV28
CDR3aa: CATIAGGADTQYF
CDR3nt: TGTGCCACCATAGCGGGAGGCGCAGATACGCAGTATTTT

j_gene: TRBJ2-5
abundance: NA
d_gene: NA
v_gene: TRBV19
CDR3aa: CASSISFGSPSQETQYF
CDR3nt: TGTGCCAGTAGTATTAGCTTCGGCAGCCCCAGCCAAGAGACCCAGTACTTC

j_gene: TRBJ1-4
abundance: NA
d_gene: TRBD1
v_gene: TRBV4-3
CDR3aa: CASGDRVGEKLFF
CDR3nt: TGCGCCAGCGGAGACAGGGTGGGTGAAAAACTGTTTTTT

j_gene: TRBJ2-3
abundance: NA
d_gene: NA
v_gene: TRBV5-1
CDR3aa: CASSLDGTSTDTQYF
CDR3nt: TGCGCCAGCAGCTTGGACGGAACAAGCACAGATACGCAGTATTTT

j_gene: TRBJ2-5
abundance: NA
d_gene: TRBD2
v_gene: TRBV5-8
CDR3aa: CASSRPDGREETQYF
CDR3nt: TGTGCCAGCAGCCGACCCGATGGGAGGGAAGAGACCCAGTACTTC

j_gene: TRBJ2-7
abundance: NA
d_gene: NA
v_gene: TRBV27
CDR3aa: CASSLSTAYEQYF
CDR3nt: TGTGCCAGCAGTTTATCGACCGCCTACGAGCAGTACTTC